This T cell receptor beta chain was sequenced during a study of T cell changes during pregnancy in multiple sclerosis. Per the germline V gene, CDR1 is MNHEY and CDR2 is SMNVEV (reference sequence). The CDR3 has 13 amino acids. Between the trimmed V and J ends, which lost 4 bases and 4 bases, there was a span of 11 bases. Generated by immunoSEQ multiplex PCR, the TCRdb table keeps only in-frame clones and is missing some. Of over 65,000 clones in the sample, 94% were seen once. The V call is TRBV27, the J call TRBJ2-7; D possibly corresponds to TRBD1 (6 bases). The receptor's source is a female donor with multiple sclerosis, enrolled in a pregnancy study. Sequencing was performed on peripheral blood, taken in the third trimester of pregnancy. CDR3 region: CASSSGTQYEQYF. DNA for the CDR3: TGTGCCAGCAGTTCCGGGACACAATACGAGCAGTACTTC.